A single sample gave rise to the 25 T cell receptor beta chains below, sequenced in a study of blood T cell repertoires in COVID-19. TCRdb keeps only in-frame clones here, not all; method: immunoSEQ multiplex PCR. The sample has 250,000 to 400,000 clones; around 89% are singletons. Sequences were obtained from peripheral blood. These receptors were taken from a woman aged 30 to 39 with COVID-19, enrolled during active disease.

This clone was detected only once. The chain links TRBV5-1 to TRBJ1-1, with D tentatively TRBD1 (6 bases). CDR3 size: 15 residues. The germline CDR1 and CDR2 sequences are SGHRS and YFSETQ. V was cut by 3 bases and J by 5 bases, with 17 bases left in between. CDR3 protein: CASSSGAARVTEAFF. The CDR3 DNA reads as TGCGCCAGCAGCTCAGGGGCCGCTAGAGTTACTGAAGCTTTCTTT.

The table lists this clone with a few counts. The chain combines TRBV7-6 with TRBJ1-2, with a possible D match to TRBD1 (6 bases). V was pared by 5 bases and J by 2 bases, with 9 bases between. This CDR3 is built from 13 residues. Germline V gene data show CDR1 as SGHVS and CDR2 as FNYEAQ. This CDR3 is CASSPTGNYGYTF. For the CDR3, the DNA is TGTGCCAGCAGCCCTACAGGGAACTATGGCTACACCTTC. The full variable domain, in which reference TRBV7-6 and TRBJ1-2 provide the parts outside the CDR3, is GAGVSQSPRYKVTKRGQDVALRCDPISGHVSLYWYRQALGQGPEFLTYFNYEAQQDKSGLPNDRFSAERPEGSISTLTIQRTEQRDSAMYRCASSPTGNYGYTFGSGTRLTVV.

The V and J genes are TRBV18 and TRBJ2-4; D perhaps matches TRBD2 (6 bases). The CDR3 has 15 amino acids. V was pared by 0 bases and J by 7 bases, with 13 bases between. From germline, CDR1 is KGHSH and CDR2 LQKENI. The CDR3 spells CASSPPQRGGNIQYF. CDR3 sequence (DNA): TGTGCCAGCTCACCACCGCAGAGAGGAGGGAACATTCAGTACTTC.

The chain recombines TRBV11-2 with TRBJ2-1, with 7 bases aligning to TRBD2. Germline V gene data show CDR1 as SGHAT and CDR2 as FQNNGV. J lost 5 bases, V lost 5 bases, and 6 bases had no gene match. The CDR3 runs 14 residues. The CDR3: CASSPGLGHNEQFF. Here the CDR3 DNA reads TGTGCCAGCAGCCCCGGACTAGGCCACAATGAGCAGTTCTTC.

This CDR3 reads CASSPERAGGELFF. DNA for the CDR3: TGTGCCAGCAGCCCGGAGAGGGCTGGCGGGGAGCTGTTTTTT. The gene calls are TRBV7-8 and TRBJ2-2, with D perhaps TRBD2 (5 bases). Germline-derived CDR1 and CDR2 are SGHVS and FQNEAQ. The V end was cut by 5 bases, the J end by 7 bases, with 14 bases between. The CDR3 contains 14 residues.

The chain joins TRBV18 to TRBJ1-5; 7 bases match TRBD1. CDR3 length equals 14 residues. V shed 4 bases, J shed 3 bases, and the junction held 3 bases outside the gene matches. Germline CDR1 and CDR2: KGHSH and LQKENI. In nucleotides, the CDR3 is TGTGCCAGCTCACAAGGACAGGTCAATCAGCCCCAGCATTTT. It translates to CASSQGQVNQPQHF.

The gene calls are TRBV12-5 and TRBJ2-1; weak D call: TRBD2 (7 bases). Trimming stripped 5 bases from V and 1 base from J, with 12 bases between. CDR1 is LGHNT and CDR2 is FRNRAP in the germline V gene. The CDR3 is made up of 15 amino acids. The CDR3 nucleotides are TGTGCTAGTGGTGGCGGGGGCCGTTCCTACAATGAGCAGTTCTTC. Amino acids: CASGGGGRSYNEQFF.

This chain links TRBV18 with TRBJ2-1; D gene ambiguous. Deletions cut 2 bases from V and 6 bases from J, with 11 bases between. CDR3 length: 14 amino acids. Germline CDR1 is KGHSH and CDR2 is LQKENI. The CDR3 spells CASSPSREINEQFF. The CDR3 DNA reads TGTGCCAGCTCACCATCGCGAGAAATCAATGAGCAGTTCTTC.

The V and J genes are TRBV12-5 and TRBJ2-3; maybe TRBD2 (5 bases). Germline CDR1 and CDR2: LGHNT and FRNRAP. CDR3 length equals 16 residues. V was pared by 4 bases and J by 2 bases, with 16 bases between. The CDR3 DNA reads as TGTGCTAGTGGTTCCCCTCCTAGCCGAGTCACAGATACGCAGTATTTT. Translation: CASGSPPSRVTDTQYF.

V gene TRBV19 combines with J gene TRBJ2-1; 11 bases are shared with TRBD2. Germline V gene sequence: CDR1 LNHDA, CDR2 SQIVND (reference sequence). V gave up 5 bases and J gave up 5 bases; unmatched junction bases: 8. This CDR3 has 16 amino acids. This CDR3 is CASSDQTSGDHNEQFF. The CDR3 DNA is TGTGCCAGTAGTGACCAGACTAGCGGGGACCACAATGAGCAGTTCTTC.

The V call is TRBV29-1, the J call TRBJ1-3, with D perhaps TRBD1 (5 bases). V lost 4 bases, J lost 4 bases, and 14 bases lay in between. CDR1 SQVTM and CDR2 ANQGSEA come from the germline V gene. The CDR3 loop spans 14 amino acids. This chain's CDR3 is CSVVRDSMGNTIYF. The CDR3 bases are TGCAGCGTTGTTCGGGACTCCATGGGAAACACCATATATTTT. Full variable domain (outside the CDR3, taken from reference TRBV29-1 and TRBJ1-3): SAVISQKPSRDICQRGTSLTIQCQVDSQVTMMFWYRQQPGQSLTLIATANQGSEATYESGFVIDKFPISRPNLTFSTLTVSNMSPEDSSIYLCSVVRDSMGNTIYFGEGSWLTVV.

The rearrangement links TRBV3-1 (or the pseudogene TRBV3-2) to TRBJ1-2; D gene unclear. This CDR3 is 13 amino acids long. The V gene lost 6 bases and the J gene lost 7 bases, with 15 bases spanning the gap. Germline assignment: CDR1 LGHDT and CDR2 YNNKEL (reference sequence). CDR3 residues: CASRAAGEVGYTF. The CDR3 region has the DNA TGTGCCAGCAGGGCTGCTGGGGAGGTTGGCTACACCTTC.

The V call is TRBV30, the J call TRBJ1-1; no clear D. The CDR3 runs 13 residues. V dropped 0 bases and J dropped 4 bases, with 9 bases sitting between them. Germline CDR1 and CDR2: GTSNPN and SVGIG (reference sequence). The CDR3 loop reads CAWSVTAGTEAFF. In nucleotides, the CDR3 is TGTGCCTGGAGTGTTACGGCGGGCACTGAAGCTTTCTTT.

V usage is TRBV19 and J usage is TRBJ1-2, with D tentatively TRBD1 (6 bases). Looked up from germline, CDR1 is LNHDA and CDR2 is SQIVND (reference sequence). The germline V and J ends were trimmed by 7 bases and 8 bases, with 14 bases remaining between them. The CDR3 covers 12 residues. CDR3 coding DNA: TGTGCCAGTATGATTGGGGGGGCCGGCTACACCTTC. Amino acids: CASMIGGAGYTF.

For the CDR3, the DNA is TGTGCCAGCAGCCAAAGCGACAGGTGGGATGGCTACACCTTC. It codes for CASSQSDRWDGYTF. This sequence joins TRBV4-2 and TRBJ1-2; weak D call: TRBD1 (6 bases). The CDR3 sequence is 14 residues long. V shed 2 bases and J shed 6 bases, with 13 bases lying between them. Germline V lookup: CDR1 LGHNA, CDR2 YNFKEQ.

The chain has TRBV6-1 and TRBJ2-2, with D maybe TRBD1 (5 bases). Trimming pared 2 bases from V and 8 bases from J, leaving 15 bases between. This CDR3 has 15 amino acids. From germline, CDR1 is MNHNS and CDR2 SASEGT. The CDR3, as DNA: TGTGCCAGCAGTGAACTCAGGGTCTCCTATGGGGAGCTGTTTTTT. It yields the protein CASSELRVSYGELFF.

This clone has just one count. CDR3 in amino acids: CASSPDRGGTEAFF. The DNA for the CDR3 is TGTGCCAGCAGCCCCGACAGGGGAGGCACTGAAGCTTTCTTT. The rearrangement joins TRBV7-2 to TRBJ1-1, with 8 bases fitting TRBD1. The trim removed 5 bases at V and 4 bases at J, leaving 6 bases unmatched. This CDR3 is 14 amino acids long. The germline V gene encodes CDR1 SGHTA and CDR2 FQGNSA.

The chain is built from TRBV18 and TRBJ2-1; 9 bases match TRBD2. With V trimmed by 2 bases and J by 6 bases, 5 bases remained unmatched. The length of the CDR3 is 15 residues. Per germline, CDR1 KGHSH and CDR2 LQKENI. This CDR3 reads CASSPGGGALNEQFF. CDR3 bases: TGTGCCAGCTCACCAGGCGGGGGGGCCCTCAATGAGCAGTTCTTC.

The rearrangement joins TRBV20-1 to TRBJ1-2, with 7 bases fitting TRBD1. The CDR3 covers 15 residues. V was pared by 3 bases and J by 0 bases, with 7 bases of the junction left unmatched. Germline assignment: CDR1 DFQATT and CDR2 SNEGSKA (reference sequence). Written as DNA, the CDR3 is TGCAGTGCTAGTATGTCCAGGGGGTCTAACTATGGCTACACCTTC. It is translated as CSASMSRGSNYGYTF.

The chain links TRBV4-1 to TRBJ1-1; D is possibly TRBD1 (5 bases). The CDR3 extends over 14 amino acids. Trimming cost V 7 bases and J 3 bases, with 15 bases left between them. Germline V gene sequence: CDR1 MGHRA, CDR2 YSYEKL. CDR3: CASTLGRSDTEAFF. The DNA of the CDR3 is TGCGCCAGCACCCTGGGGCGGTCCGACACTGAAGCTTTCTTT.

This chain joins TRBV18 and TRBJ2-1; tentatively, D is TRBD1 (6 bases). The ends were cut back, 2 bases at V and 6 bases at J, with 17 bases in the middle. Germline V lookup: CDR1 KGHSH, CDR2 LQKENI. The CDR3 consists of 16 residues. The CDR3 DNA reads as TGTGCCAGCTCACCATCTAGATACAGGGAAGTCAATGAGCAGTTCTTC. This gives the protein CASSPSRYREVNEQFF.

The V and J genes are TRBV2 and TRBJ2-4; D is possibly TRBD2 (6 bases). This CDR3 has 16 residues. Germline CDR1 reads SNHLY; CDR2 reads FYNNEI. V lost 3 bases to trimming and J lost 0 bases, with 12 bases between them. CDR3 in DNA: TGTGCCAGCAGTGACGCGGGGTGGCTAGCCAAAAACATTCAGTACTTC. This codes for CASSDAGWLAKNIQYF. Based on the CDR3 plus reference TRBV2 and TRBJ2-4, the full variable domain is EPEVTQTPSHQVTQMGQEVILRCVPISNHLYFYWYRQILGQKVEFLVSFYNNEISEKSEIFDDQFSVERPDGSNFTLKIRSTKLEDSAMYFCASSDAGWLAKNIQYFGAGTRLSVL.

The rearrangement links TRBV3-1 (or the pseudogene TRBV3-2) to TRBJ1-2; D gene uncertain. Germline V gene lookup returns CDR1 LGHDT and CDR2 YNNKEL (reference sequence). V lost 0 bases and J 11 bases, leaving 13 bases between the germline ends. CDR3 length: 13 residues. CDR3 in DNA: TGTGCCAGCAGCCAAGATGGAAGAGGGCAATACACCTTC. Protein sequence: CASSQDGRGQYTF.

The chain is built from TRBV10-3 and TRBJ1-4, with D uncertain. Trimming cost V 6 bases and J 8 bases, with 16 bases left between them. The CDR3 totals 14 residues. Germline lookup yields CDR1 ENHRY and CDR2 SYGVKD. CDR3 coding DNA: TGTGCCATCAGCGAGACAATCTTGGGCGAAAAACTGTTTTTT. This translates into CAISETILGEKLFF.

The V call is TRBV13, the J call TRBJ1-1; 10 nucleotides align to TRBD1. V was clipped by 5 bases and J by 11 bases; unmatched bases: 11. The germline V gene has CDR1 PRHDT and CDR2 FYEKMQ (reference sequence). The CDR3 spans 14 residues. The CDR3 region is CASSPVTGGEGAFF. CDR3 coding DNA: TGTGCCAGCAGCCCAGTGACAGGGGGCGAAGGTGCTTTCTTT.